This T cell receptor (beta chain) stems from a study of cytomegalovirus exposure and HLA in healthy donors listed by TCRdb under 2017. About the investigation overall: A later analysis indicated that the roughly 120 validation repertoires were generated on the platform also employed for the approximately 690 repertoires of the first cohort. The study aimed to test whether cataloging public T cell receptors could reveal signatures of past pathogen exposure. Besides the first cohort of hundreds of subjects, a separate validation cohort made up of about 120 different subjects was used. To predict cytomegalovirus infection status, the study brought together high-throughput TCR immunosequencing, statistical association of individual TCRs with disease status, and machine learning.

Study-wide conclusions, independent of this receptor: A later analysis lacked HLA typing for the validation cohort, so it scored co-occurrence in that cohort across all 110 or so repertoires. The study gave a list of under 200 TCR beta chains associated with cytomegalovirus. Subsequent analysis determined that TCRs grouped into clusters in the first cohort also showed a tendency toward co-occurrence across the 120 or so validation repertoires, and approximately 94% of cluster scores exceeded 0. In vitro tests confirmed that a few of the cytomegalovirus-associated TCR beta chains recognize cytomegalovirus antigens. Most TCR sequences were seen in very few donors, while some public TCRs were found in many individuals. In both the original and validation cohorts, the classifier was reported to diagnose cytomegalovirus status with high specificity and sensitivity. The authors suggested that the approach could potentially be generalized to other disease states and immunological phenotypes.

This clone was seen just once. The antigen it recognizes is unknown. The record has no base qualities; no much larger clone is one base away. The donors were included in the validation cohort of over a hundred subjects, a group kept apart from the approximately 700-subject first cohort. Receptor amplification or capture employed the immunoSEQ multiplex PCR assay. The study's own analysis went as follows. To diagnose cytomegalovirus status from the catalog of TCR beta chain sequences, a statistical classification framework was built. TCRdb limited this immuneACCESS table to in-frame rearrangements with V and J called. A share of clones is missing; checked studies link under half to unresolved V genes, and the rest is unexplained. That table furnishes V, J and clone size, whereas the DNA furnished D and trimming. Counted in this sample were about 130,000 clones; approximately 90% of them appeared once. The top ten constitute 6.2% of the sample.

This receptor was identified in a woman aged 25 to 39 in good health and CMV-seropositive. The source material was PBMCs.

The DNA sequence is given as TGTGCCAGCACCCAGAGGGGGCGGCTCAATCAGCCCCAGCATTTT. Its product reads: CASTQRGRLNQPQHF. Rearrangement joined TRBV28 to TRBJ1-5; 7 of the junction bases match TRBD1. Trimmed from V: 7 bases; trimmed from J: 3 bases; junction bases lacking a gene match: 9. CDR1 and CDR2 were assigned from the germline V gene as MDHEN and SYDVKM. CDR3 length: 15 amino acids, cysteine to phenylalanine. This entry keeps only the CDR3 DNA: 45 bases, framed from base 1.